A single sample gave rise to the 14 T cell receptor beta chains below, sequenced in a study of cytomegalovirus exposure and HLA in healthy donors. Both 60 Vbeta primers and 13 Jbeta primers went into the PCR. The data were produced by immunoSEQ multiplex PCR, yet TCRdb's version contains in-frame clones alone and is incomplete. The sample gives about 120,000 clones, roughly 80% of which show up once; about 5% is in the top ten. The sample taken for sequencing was PBMCs. All receptors come from a woman aged 25 to 39 in good health and CMV-seropositive.

CDR3 residues: CASSPTGRETQYF. The CDR3 DNA is TGTGCCAGTAGTCCGACAGGGCGAGAGACCCAGTACTTC. The chain joins TRBV19 to TRBJ2-5; 7 bases fit TRBD1. The germline V gene encodes CDR1 LNHDA and CDR2 SQIVND (reference sequence). The CDR3 has 13 amino acids. Trimming at V came to 5 bases and at J to 4 bases, leaving 4 bases not matched to a gene.

The V gene is TRBV5-4, the J gene TRBJ2-3; tentatively, D is TRBD2 (6 bases). CDR1 SGHNT and CDR2 YYREEE come from the germline V gene (reference sequence). The V and J ends lost 0 bases and 4 bases respectively, with 18 bases between them. The CDR3 consists of 17 residues. CDR3 sequence (DNA): TGTGCCAGCAGCTTGGGGGGCCGGGGGACTCGCCCAGATACGCAGTATTTT. As protein: CASSLGGRGTRPDTQYF. Combining the CDR3 with reference TRBV5-4 and TRBJ2-3 gives the whole variable domain ETGVTQSPTHLIKTRGQQVTLRCSSQSGHNTVSWYQQALGQGPQFIFQYYREEENGRGNFPPRFSGLQFPNYSSELNVNALELDDSALYLCASSLGGRGTRPDTQYFGPGTRLTVL.

The rearrangement uses TRBV6-6 and TRBJ2-7; D unresolved. Trimming stripped 2 bases from V and 1 base from J, with 9 bases between. The CDR3 covers 14 residues. Germline V gives CDR1 MNHNY, CDR2 SVGAGI (reference sequence). CDR3 region: CASSYESSSYEQYF. The CDR3 nucleotides read TGTGCCAGCAGTTACGAGTCGAGTTCCTACGAGCAGTACTTC.

This rearrangement joins TRBV25-1 to TRBJ2-7; 7 nucleotides line up with TRBD1. V lost 4 bases and J lost 6; bases outside the gene matches: 6. CDR1 is MGHDK and CDR2 is SYGVNS in the germline V gene. The CDR3 totals 13 residues. This CDR3 is CASSVDRAGEQYF. The CDR3 region has the DNA TGTGCCAGCAGTGTCGACAGGGCAGGCGAGCAGTACTTC.

The V gene is TRBV5-1, the J gene TRBJ2-7; 13 bases fit TRBD2. The CDR3 loop spans 15 amino acids. Germline trimming cut 4 bases from V and 6 bases from J; bases unmatched to any gene: 7. Germline CDR1 is SGHRS and CDR2 is YFSETQ. DNA of the CDR3: TGCGCCAGCAGCCTAGGACTAGCGGGAGCGGGCGAGCAGTACTTC. Translated: CASSLGLAGAGEQYF.

This chain joins TRBV18 and TRBJ2-4, with D unresolved. The V end lost 2 bases, the J end lost 7 bases, and 6 bases lay between the germline ends. CDR3 length: 12 amino acids. The germline CDR1 and CDR2 sequences are KGHSH and LQKENI. CDR3 in DNA: TGTGCCAGCTCACCAGAGTGGAACATTCAGTACTTC. This translates into CASSPEWNIQYF.

V usage is TRBV6-6 and J usage is TRBJ1-2; 9 bases fit TRBD1. Germline V gene lookup returns CDR1 MNHNY and CDR2 SVGAGI (reference sequence). The CDR3 sequence is 13 residues long. With V trimmed by 4 bases and J by 7 bases, 4 bases remained unmatched. CDR3 DNA sequence: TGTGCCAGCAGTTCCACAGGGGGCCCTGGCTACACCTTC. Its protein product is CASSSTGGPGYTF.

This clone was observed a handful of times. CDR3 nucleotide sequence: TGTGCCAGCAGCTTGACAGATTTAGCTAACTATGGCTACACCTTC. Encoded protein: CASSLTDLANYGYTF. The chain is built from TRBV7-6 and TRBJ1-2; the D gene is possibly TRBD1 (5 bases). Trimming removed 3 bases from V and 0 bases from J, with 11 bases in between. Germline lookup yields CDR1 SGHVS and CDR2 FNYEAQ. CDR3 length: 15 amino acids.

This clone showed up just once. The chain couples TRBV19 to TRBJ2-7, with 7 bases that match TRBD1. CDR1 and CDR2 from the germline V gene are LNHDA and SQIVND (reference sequence). CDR3 length: 15 residues. J was trimmed by 3 bases and V by 3 bases; bases with no gene match: 8. The CDR3 DNA reads as TGTGCCAGTAGTATTAGGGGACAGCCTCACTACGAGCAGTACTTC. It codes for CASSIRGQPHYEQYF.

The rearrangement joins TRBV18 to TRBJ2-1; D ambiguous. V lost 6 bases and J 3 bases, leaving 9 bases between the germline ends. From germline, CDR1 is KGHSH and CDR2 LQKENI. The CDR3 runs to 13 residues. The CDR3: CASSETGYNEQFF. CDR3 coding DNA: TGTGCCAGCTCGGAGACTGGCTACAATGAGCAGTTCTTC.

CDR3 bases: TGTGCCAGTTCCGTTGGGCTTTTGTCGAACAATGAGCAGTTCTTC. Its translation: CASSVGLLSNNEQFF. This chain uses TRBV15 with TRBJ2-1; D unclear. This CDR3 is built from 15 residues. Trimming left V 10 bases short and J 5 bases short, with 21 bases between. CDR1 is LNHNV and CDR2 is YYDKDF in the germline V gene (reference sequence). The full variable domain, with the rest looked up from reference TRBV15 and TRBJ2-1, is DAMVIQNPRYQVTQFGKPVTLSCSQTLNHNVMYWYQQKSSQAPKLLFHYYDKDFNNEADTPDNFQSRRPNTSFCFLDIRSPGLGDTAMYLCASSVGLLSNNEQFFGPGTRLTVL.

This clone was seen only once. The rearrangement links TRBV4-1 to TRBJ2-1; 15 bases fit TRBD2. This CDR3 spans 18 amino acids. J lost 9 bases, V lost 1 base, and 10 bases had no gene match. In germline, CDR1 is MGHRA, CDR2 YSYEKL. CDR3 sequence reads: CASSQVPGLAGGFAEQFF. DNA of the CDR3: TGCGCCAGCAGCCAAGTCCCGGGACTAGCGGGAGGTTTCGCTGAGCAGTTCTTC.

V and J are TRBV30 and TRBJ1-4; the D gene is possibly TRBD1 (6 bases). There are 12 residues in the CDR3. The V and J ends lost 6 bases and 7 bases respectively, with 12 bases between them. CDR1 and CDR2 (germline): GTSNPN, SVGIG (reference sequence). The CDR3 nucleotides are TGTGCCTGTACCACAGGGATTGAAAAACTGTTTTTT. Its protein is CACTTGIEKLFF.

The genes are TRBV5-1 and TRBJ1-1, with 8 bases matching TRBD1. The CDR3 consists of 14 residues. The germline V gene encodes CDR1 SGHRS and CDR2 YFSETQ. With V trimmed by 4 bases and J by 3 bases, 5 bases remained unmatched. In nucleotides, the CDR3 is TGCGCCAGCAGCCAGGGACAGGCGTACACTGAAGCTTTCTTT. As protein: CASSQGQAYTEAFF.